The rows below give T cell receptor beta chains drawn from one sample of a study of cytomegalovirus exposure and HLA in healthy donors. Clones were read by immunoSEQ multiplex PCR, and TCRdb kept only the in-frame ones, dropping some. The table includes 150,000 to 250,000 clones, approximately 82% detected once. The sequenced sample was PBMCs. The receptors come from a woman aged 30 to 39 in good health and CMV-seropositive. CDR3s include the opening cysteine and the closing phenylalanine or tryptophan. A D gene is named only where the DNA matches it firmly. Rows may omit the clone size; those that give it use once, few, many or a size class.

v_call	d_call	clone_size	j_call	cdr3_nt	cdr3_aa
TRBV29-1	NA	NA	TRBJ1-4	TGCAGCGTTGTCTTTAATGAAAAACTGTTTTTT	CSVVFNEKLFF
TRBV5-1	TRBD2	NA	TRBJ2-1	TGCGCCAGCGCACTAGCGGGAGGGCCGGGGGAGCAGTTCTTC	CASALAGGPGEQFF
TRBV25-1	TRBD1	NA	TRBJ2-5	TGTGCCAGCAGTTCCCAGGGGGAGCCTGAGACCCAGTACTTC	CASSSQGEPETQYF
TRBV9	NA	once	TRBJ2-3	TGTGCCAGCAGCGCGAGGACGGGGAACACAGATACGCAGTATTTT	CASSARTGNTDTQYF
TRBV29-1	NA	NA	TRBJ1-5	TGCAGCGTCGGCGACAGACACAATCAGCCCCAGCATTTT	CSVGDRHNQPQHF
TRBV27	TRBD1	NA	TRBJ2-5	TGTGCCAGCAGACCCGGGACAGGGGTCCAAGAGACCCAGTACTTC	CASRPGTGVQETQYF
TRBV6-5	TRBD1	NA	TRBJ2-1	TGTGCCAGCAGTTACGCCCCCGGGACAGCCTACAATGAGCAGTTCTTC	CASSYAPGTAYNEQFF
TRBV15	TRBD1	NA	TRBJ1-1	TGTGCCACCAGCGCTCGACAGGGCGCGGGTGAAGCTTTCTTT	CATSARQGAGEAFF
TRBV5-4	NA	NA	TRBJ2-7	TGTGCCAGCAGCTTGGTCTCGGGGTACGAGCAGTACTTC	CASSLVSGYEQYF
TRBV29-1	NA	NA	TRBJ1-2	TGCAGCGTTGTCCAGGACAGATACTATGGCTACACCTTC	CSVVQDRYYGYTF
TRBV19	TRBD2	large	TRBJ2-5	TGTGCCAGTAGTCGTAGCGGGCTAGGGACCCAGTACTTC	CASSRSGLGTQYF
TRBV5-5	NA	NA	TRBJ2-7	TGTGCCAGCAGCTTGGAGGGACTGAGCTCCTACGAGCAGTACTTC	CASSLEGLSSYEQYF
TRBV9	TRBD1	NA	TRBJ1-1	TGTGCCAGCAGCATTGGACAGGGGGCTTTTGAAGCTTTCTTT	CASSIGQGAFEAFF
TRBV27	TRBD2	few	TRBJ2-7	TGTGCCAGCAGTTCGGCGGGAGGGCCCGTTGGCGAGCAGTACTTC	CASSSAGGPVGEQYF
TRBV6-1	NA	NA	TRBJ1-1	TGTGCCAGCAGTGGGATACGCGGTATTGAAGCTTTCTTT	CASSGIRGIEAFF
TRBV28	NA	NA	TRBJ1-1	TGTGCCAGCAGTTCCGTTTTCCCGGGTGACGCTTTCTTT	CASSSVFPGDAFF
TRBV7-9	NA	NA	TRBJ1-5	TGTGCCAGCAGCTTAGGGGACTTTAACAATCAGCCCCAGCATTTT	CASSLGDFNNQPQHF